This entry lists 29 T cell receptor beta chains sequenced from one sample in a study of blood T cell repertoires in COVID-19. Generated by immunoSEQ multiplex PCR, the TCRdb table keeps only in-frame clones and is missing some. The sample yields approximately 360,000 clones, about 89% seen once. Sequencing was carried out using PBMCs or T cells enriched from blood (not recorded which). These receptors were collected from a middle-aged man in a cohort exposed to, infected with or recovered from COVID-19 (not recorded which).

The V and J genes are TRBV25-1 and TRBJ2-7; perhaps TRBD2 as D (6 bases). CDR1 and CDR2 from the germline V gene are MGHDK and SYGVNS. The CDR3 extends over 16 amino acids. Trimming stripped 4 bases from V and 5 bases from J, with 21 bases between. The CDR3 region is CASSGVGGARSHEQYF. The CDR3 DNA follows: TGTGCCAGCAGTGGAGTTGGAGGGGCGCGTTCGCACGAGCAGTACTTC.

The rearrangement uses TRBV11-3 and TRBJ1-1, with D tentatively TRBD1 (6 bases). Trimming stripped 5 bases from V and 5 bases from J, with 15 bases between. CDR1 is SGHNT and CDR2 is YENEEA in the germline V gene. The CDR3 consists of 14 residues. The DNA of the CDR3 is TGTGCCAGCAGCAAAACAGGGCGGAGGACTGAAGCTTTCTTT. Protein sequence: CASSKTGRRTEAFF.

This clone was counted once. The chain joins TRBV6-5 to TRBJ2-1; 7 nucleotides agree with TRBD1. The germline gives CDR1 MNHEY, CDR2 SVGAGI. CDR3 length: 15 residues. The J segment lost 1 base and the V segment lost 5 bases, leaving 5 bases of the junction unmatched. CDR3 nucleotides: TGTGCCAGCAGTACACAGGGGATGTCCTACAATGAGCAGTTCTTC. This sequence encodes CASSTQGMSYNEQFF.

V usage is TRBV5-1 and J usage is TRBJ2-2, with 8 nucleotides matching TRBD2. V was pared by 5 bases and J by 3 bases, with 3 bases of the junction left unmatched. This CDR3 has 14 amino acids. Germline CDR1 is SGHRS and CDR2 is YFSETQ. The CDR3: CASSLAGHTGELFF. As DNA, the CDR3 is TGCGCCAGCAGTTTAGCGGGACACACCGGGGAGCTGTTTTTT.

This rearrangement joins TRBV6-5 to TRBJ1-2, with 9 positions matching TRBD1. V was pared by 6 bases and J by 4 bases, with 6 bases of the junction left unmatched. The CDR3 loop spans 14 amino acids. In germline, CDR1 is MNHEY, CDR2 SVGAGI. CDR3 protein: CASSRTGAIYGYTF. The CDR3 DNA reads as TGTGCCAGCAGCCGGACAGGGGCTATCTATGGCTACACCTTC.

This clone came up a few times. The V call is TRBV5-1, the J call TRBJ2-7; 9 positions match TRBD1. V trimming: 2 bases; J trimming: 6 bases; junction bases outside the gene matches: 12. CDR3 length equals 16 residues. Per germline, CDR1 SGHRS and CDR2 YFSETQ. CDR3 amino acids: CASSLYSGTGSGEQYF. CDR3 DNA: TGCGCCAGCAGCTTATATTCCGGGACAGGGAGTGGCGAGCAGTACTTC.

This chain connects TRBV6-5 to TRBJ1-1; tentative D call: TRBD1 (6 bases). V shed 6 bases and J shed 3 bases, with 17 bases lying between them. There are 15 residues in the CDR3. Looked up from germline, CDR1 is MNHEY and CDR2 is SVGAGI. The chain's CDR3 is CASRRGGGGDTEAFF. The DNA of the CDR3 is TGTGCCAGCAGGCGAGGGGGGGGAGGCGACACTGAAGCTTTCTTT.

This clone has only one observation. The CDR3 coding sequence is TGTGCCAGCAGTGAACACAGGGGCCCTGAAGCTTTCTTT. It yields the protein CASSEHRGPEAFF. The chain has TRBV2 and TRBJ1-1, with TRBD1 matching 7 bases. In germline, CDR1 is SNHLY, CDR2 FYNNEI. After removal of 2 bases from V and 6 bases from J, the junction contained 3 bases not matched to a gene. This CDR3 has 13 residues.

The J gene is TRBJ1-5, the V gene TRBV28; D gene unclear. CDR1 is MDHEN and CDR2 is SYDVKM in the germline V gene. The CDR3 sequence is 13 residues long. Trimming cost V 8 bases and J 7 bases, with 15 bases left between them. This CDR3 is CASWGGFGQPQHF. In DNA form, the CDR3 reads TGTGCCAGCTGGGGAGGGTTTGGGCAGCCCCAGCATTTT.

The chain is built from TRBV7-2 and TRBJ1-3; no reliable D call. Germline V lookup: CDR1 SGHTA, CDR2 FQGNSA. This CDR3 is 16 amino acids long. V was trimmed by 1 base and J by 0 bases, leaving 10 bases between them. DNA of the CDR3: TGTGCCAGCAGCTTAGTGGGTACTAACTCTGGAAACACCATATATTTT. This translates into CASSLVGTNSGNTIYF. Full variable domain (remainder filled in from reference TRBV7-2 and TRBJ1-3): GAGVSQSPSNKVTEKGKDVELRCDPISGHTALYWYRQSLGQGLEFLIYFQGNSAPDKSGLPSDRFSAERTGGSVSTLTIQRTQQEDSAVYLCASSLVGTNSGNTIYFGEGSWLTVV.

The rearrangement uses TRBV7-9 and TRBJ2-7, with unresolved D. Germline V lookup: CDR1 SEHNR, CDR2 FQNEAQ (reference sequence). V shed 4 bases and J shed 6 bases, with 7 bases lying between them. The CDR3 extends over 11 amino acids. The CDR3 spells CASSSGFEQYF. The CDR3 DNA reads TGTGCCAGCAGCTCGGGTTTCGAGCAGTACTTC.

The chain uses TRBV5-1 and TRBJ2-5; 9 nucleotides line up with TRBD2. Germline assignment: CDR1 SGHRS and CDR2 YFSETQ. The CDR3 has 16 amino acids. J gave up 5 bases and V 0 bases, and 8 bases lay outside the gene matches. CDR3 region: CASSLVLAGWRETQYF. As DNA, the CDR3 is TGCGCCAGCAGCTTGGTTCTAGCGGGATGGCGGGAGACCCAGTACTTC.

This clone was picked up one time. Here the CDR3 reads CASRQLAGANEQFF. CDR3 nucleotide sequence: TGTGCCAGTAGGCAACTAGCGGGAGCTAATGAGCAGTTCTTC. The chain carries TRBV19 and TRBJ2-1, with TRBD2 matching over 11 bases. The CDR3 extends over 14 amino acids. After removal of 6 bases from V and 7 bases from J, the junction contained 5 bases not matched to a gene. CDR1 and CDR2 from the germline V gene are LNHDA and SQIVND (reference sequence). The whole variable domain, remainder taken from reference TRBV19 and TRBJ2-1, is DGGITQSPKYLFRKEGQNVTLSCEQNLNHDAMYWYRQDPGQGLRLIYYSQIVNDFQKGDIAEGYSVSREKKESFPLTVTSAQKNPTAFYLCASRQLAGANEQFFGPGTRLTVL.

V is TRBV7-8 and J is TRBJ1-2, with 10 bases lining up with TRBD1. J gave up 14 bases and V 4 bases, and 19 bases lay outside the gene matches. CDR1 is SGHVS, CDR2 FQNEAQ, per germline. CDR3 length equals 16 residues. The CDR3 nucleotides read TGTGCCAGCAGCTCGCCGGCTAACACCGGGACAGGGGATCTAACCTTC. Translated: CASSSPANTGTGDLTF.

This clone showed up just a few times. The J gene is TRBJ1-2, the V gene TRBV18, with a tentative D call TRBD1 (5 bases). V lost 2 bases and J lost 4, with 17 bases in between. This CDR3 has 16 amino acids. In germline, CDR1 is KGHSH, CDR2 LQKENI. This chain's CDR3 is CASSPDSSQKTYGYTF. In nucleotides, the CDR3 is TGTGCCAGCTCACCAGACAGCAGCCAGAAGACCTATGGCTACACCTTC.

The chain joins TRBV6-5 to TRBJ2-3; TRBD1 aligns across 7 bases. The germline V gene has CDR1 MNHEY and CDR2 SVGAGI. Unmatched junction bases numbered 6, after V lost 2 bases and J lost 1 base. CDR3 size: 16 residues. CDR3 sequence: CASSYELGTGTDTQYF. DNA of the CDR3: TGTGCCAGCAGTTACGAATTGGGGACAGGCACAGATACGCAGTATTTT.

This clone was counted once. V usage is TRBV27 and J usage is TRBJ2-1; 11 nucleotides align to TRBD2. CDR3 size: 15 residues. Per the germline V gene, CDR1 is MNHEY and CDR2 is SMNVEV (reference sequence). J lost 10 bases, V lost 6 bases, and 11 bases had no gene match. For the CDR3, the DNA is TGTGCCAGCAGCCTCCCCGGGACTAGCGGCTACGAGCAGTTCTTC. Its protein is CASSLPGTSGYEQFF.

The chain couples TRBV2 to TRBJ2-5, with 9 bases matching TRBD2. The V segment lost 0 bases and the J segment 5 bases; nucleotides outside the gene matches: 7. Looked up from germline, CDR1 is SNHLY and CDR2 is FYNNEI. The CDR3 runs 16 residues. The CDR3 here is CASSEAGGGRGETQYF. The CDR3, as DNA: TGTGCCAGCAGTGAAGCCGGGGGCGGGAGGGGCGAGACCCAGTACTTC.

The rearrangement links TRBV11-3 to TRBJ2-4, with 14 bases matching TRBD2. V lost 0 bases to trimming and J lost 2 bases; unmatched junction nucleotides: 3. Germline CDR1 and CDR2: SGHNT and YENEEA. This CDR3 is 18 amino acids long. The CDR3 region is CASSLEGTSGSTKNIQYF. The CDR3, as DNA: TGTGCCAGCAGCTTAGAGGGGACTAGCGGGAGCACCAAAAACATTCAGTACTTC.

J is TRBJ1-3 and V is TRBV4-1; possible D gene TRBD1, 6 bases. Germline V gene lookup returns CDR1 MGHRA and CDR2 YSYEKL. Trimming cost V 3 bases and J 5 bases, with 20 bases left between them. The CDR3 runs 17 residues. CDR3 nucleotides: TGCGCCAGCAGCCATCCACTCACCCGGACAGAGAGAAACACCATATATTTT. Protein sequence: CASSHPLTRTERNTIYF.

This clone has more than one count but fewer than ten. V and J are TRBV3-1 (or the pseudogene TRBV3-2) and TRBJ2-3, with 7 bases fitting TRBD2. V shed 7 bases and J 1 base; nucleotides not matched to a gene: 11. Germline CDR1 is LGHDT and CDR2 is YNNKEL (reference sequence). The CDR3 totals 16 residues. As DNA, the CDR3 is TGTGCCAGCACCAGGAGGAGCGGGATTGGCACAGATACGCAGTATTTT. This sequence encodes CASTRRSGIGTDTQYF.

The rearrangement joins TRBV7-2 to TRBJ2-1, with D uncertain. The ends were cut back, 1 base at V and 5 bases at J, with 9 bases in the middle. The CDR3 has 14 residues. Germline loops: CDR1 SGHTA, CDR2 FQGNSA. The CDR3 DNA reads TGTGCCAGCAGCTTAGACTGGGCAAACAATGAGCAGTTCTTC. Residues: CASSLDWANNEQFF.

This sequence joins TRBV5-4 and TRBJ2-3; a weak D match, TRBD1 (6 bases). The CDR3 is 15 amino acids. With 4 bases removed from V and 4 bases from J, the gap between germline ends came to 16 bases. The V gene's germline CDR1 is SGHNT and CDR2 YYREEE (reference sequence). The CDR3 bases are TGTGCCAGCAGCGCAAACAGGGTTGGGTCAGATACGCAGTATTTT. It encodes CASSANRVGSDTQYF.

CDR3 sequence (DNA): TGTGCCAGCAGCAGGTGGGGGGAGGGCACCTACAATGAGCAGTTCTTC. This encodes CASSRWGEGTYNEQFF. The rearrangement uses TRBV7-8 and TRBJ2-1, with 7 nucleotides matching TRBD2. V dropped 5 bases and J dropped 2; count of bases not matched to a gene: 9. This CDR3 region has 16 residues. Germline-derived CDR1 and CDR2 are SGHVS and FQNEAQ.

The V gene is TRBV19, the J gene TRBJ1-3, with unresolved D. This CDR3 comprises 15 residues. Germline loops: CDR1 LNHDA, CDR2 SQIVND (reference sequence). Trimming took 5 bases from V and 5 from J, leaving 16 bases between them. Here the CDR3 DNA reads TGTGCCAGTAGTGAAGAGGGCCTGCTAAGAAACACCATATATTTT. As protein: CASSEEGLLRNTIYF.

As for this clone: At the DNA level, this CDR3 is encoded by other sequences in the same sample as well. The rearrangement joins TRBV19 to TRBJ2-7, with 12 positions matching TRBD2. Trimming removed 9 bases from V and 5 bases from J; junction bases left unmatched: 14. CDR3 length: 16 amino acids. The germline CDR1 and CDR2 sequences are LNHDA and SQIVND (reference sequence). CDR3 region: CASAAGTSGFRDEQYF. CDR3 coding DNA: TGTGCCAGCGCAGCCGGGACTAGCGGGTTTCGTGACGAGCAGTACTTC.

This chain joins TRBV5-8 and TRBJ1-4; no clear D gene. V lost 4 bases and J lost 5, with 18 bases in between. Germline CDR1 SGHTS, CDR2 YDEGEE. This CDR3 region has 16 residues. CDR3 residues: CASSEPAGLRNEKLFF. CDR3 DNA: TGTGCCAGCAGCGAACCTGCGGGTCTGAGAAATGAAAAACTGTTTTTT.

V usage is TRBV27 and J usage is TRBJ1-5; perhaps TRBD1 as D (5 bases). V was clipped by 3 bases and J by 4 bases, with 19 bases between them. CDR3 length: 17 amino acids. Looked up from germline, CDR1 is MNHEY and CDR2 is SMNVEV (reference sequence). This CDR3 reads CASSLVGHILGNQPQHF. DNA for the CDR3: TGTGCCAGCAGTTTGGTCGGACACATTCTGGGTAATCAGCCCCAGCATTTT.

The chain links TRBV11-2 to TRBJ2-5; perhaps TRBD2 as D (6 bases). CDR1 and CDR2 (germline): SGHAT, FQNNGV. The CDR3 covers 15 residues. The V and J ends lost 8 bases and 5 bases respectively, with 21 bases between them. CDR3 nucleotide sequence: TGTGCCAGCCGCCGGCCAGGCGGGAAGGAGGAGACCCAGTACTTC. As protein: CASRRPGGKEETQYF.